This TCR beta chain emerged from a study of blood T cell repertoires in COVID-19 (dated by TCRdb to the early 2020s). Looking at the study overall: Samples covering the acute and convalescent phases of COVID-19 were provided by collaborators in the United States, Italy and Spain. The dataset comprised deeply sampled blood TCRbeta repertoires from subjects exposed to, actively infected with, or recovered from COVID-19. Where HLA class I and class II types were available, the types were taken from metadata supplied by the sample provider, not from assay-based typing. The repertoires were released in a freely available public database intended as a resource for research on the immune response to SARS-CoV-2. The samples were drawn from the first 160 participants of the ongoing ImmuneRACE study and from over a thousand subjects provided by 6 global collaborators. The material from the prospective study consisted of cDNA or gDNA derived from T cells, B-cell-depleted T cells, or PBMCs. A de-identified subject ID, COVID-19 status, age in years and sex were almost always included in the sample metadata.

TCRbeta CDR3 regions were amplified from genomic DNA by means of the immunoSEQ Assay, a bias-controlled multiplex PCR. Per the authors' processing: The number of nucleated cells in each sample was estimated by amplification of reference gene primers within the assay. To quantify the absolute abundance of each unique TCRbeta CDR3 rearrangement, sequence reads were collapsed and filtered. For each sample, productive Simpson clonality was calculated as the square root of Simpson's diversity index across productive rearrangements. Held by TCRdb, this immuneACCESS table contains in-frame sequences only and omits some clones. Under half of the omission traces to an unresolved V gene where checked; the cause of the rest is unknown. D and trimming come from the DNA, and the V and J calls and clone size come from that table. Within this sample are approximately 37,000 clones, with around 90% of them counted one time only. 7% to 9% of the sample goes to the ten largest clones.

In the germline V gene (reference sequence), CDR1 corresponds to MNHEY and CDR2 to SMNVEV. The trim is 1 base for V and 2 bases for J, with a gap of 14 bases between the germline ends. Its CDR3 holds 16 amino acids, cysteine through phenylalanine. Only the CDR3 DNA is retained, 48 bases long and in frame from the first base. Whole blood was collected in K2EDTA tubes by collaborating institutions according to the institutions' own protocols. For TCRbeta analysis, collaborator samples were shipped as frozen whole blood, as isolated PBMCs, or as DNA extracted from either sample type. Study-wide findings and limitations: The amount of clinical and demographic metadata varied by source and participant and was provided uncurated.

Regarding this clone: No cognate antigen has been identified for it. No much larger clone is present one base from it, and per-base qualities are unavailable.

Sample: peripheral blood. The chain is assembled from TRBV27 and TRBJ2-5; 6 matching bases give a weak D call of TRBD1. This receptor was identified in a woman between 65 and 79 years old with acute or convalescent COVID-19. The DNA sequence is given as TGTGCCAGCAGTTTATTGGGGGCCGTACCACAAGAGACCCAGTACTTC. This sequence encodes CASSLLGAVPQETQYF.